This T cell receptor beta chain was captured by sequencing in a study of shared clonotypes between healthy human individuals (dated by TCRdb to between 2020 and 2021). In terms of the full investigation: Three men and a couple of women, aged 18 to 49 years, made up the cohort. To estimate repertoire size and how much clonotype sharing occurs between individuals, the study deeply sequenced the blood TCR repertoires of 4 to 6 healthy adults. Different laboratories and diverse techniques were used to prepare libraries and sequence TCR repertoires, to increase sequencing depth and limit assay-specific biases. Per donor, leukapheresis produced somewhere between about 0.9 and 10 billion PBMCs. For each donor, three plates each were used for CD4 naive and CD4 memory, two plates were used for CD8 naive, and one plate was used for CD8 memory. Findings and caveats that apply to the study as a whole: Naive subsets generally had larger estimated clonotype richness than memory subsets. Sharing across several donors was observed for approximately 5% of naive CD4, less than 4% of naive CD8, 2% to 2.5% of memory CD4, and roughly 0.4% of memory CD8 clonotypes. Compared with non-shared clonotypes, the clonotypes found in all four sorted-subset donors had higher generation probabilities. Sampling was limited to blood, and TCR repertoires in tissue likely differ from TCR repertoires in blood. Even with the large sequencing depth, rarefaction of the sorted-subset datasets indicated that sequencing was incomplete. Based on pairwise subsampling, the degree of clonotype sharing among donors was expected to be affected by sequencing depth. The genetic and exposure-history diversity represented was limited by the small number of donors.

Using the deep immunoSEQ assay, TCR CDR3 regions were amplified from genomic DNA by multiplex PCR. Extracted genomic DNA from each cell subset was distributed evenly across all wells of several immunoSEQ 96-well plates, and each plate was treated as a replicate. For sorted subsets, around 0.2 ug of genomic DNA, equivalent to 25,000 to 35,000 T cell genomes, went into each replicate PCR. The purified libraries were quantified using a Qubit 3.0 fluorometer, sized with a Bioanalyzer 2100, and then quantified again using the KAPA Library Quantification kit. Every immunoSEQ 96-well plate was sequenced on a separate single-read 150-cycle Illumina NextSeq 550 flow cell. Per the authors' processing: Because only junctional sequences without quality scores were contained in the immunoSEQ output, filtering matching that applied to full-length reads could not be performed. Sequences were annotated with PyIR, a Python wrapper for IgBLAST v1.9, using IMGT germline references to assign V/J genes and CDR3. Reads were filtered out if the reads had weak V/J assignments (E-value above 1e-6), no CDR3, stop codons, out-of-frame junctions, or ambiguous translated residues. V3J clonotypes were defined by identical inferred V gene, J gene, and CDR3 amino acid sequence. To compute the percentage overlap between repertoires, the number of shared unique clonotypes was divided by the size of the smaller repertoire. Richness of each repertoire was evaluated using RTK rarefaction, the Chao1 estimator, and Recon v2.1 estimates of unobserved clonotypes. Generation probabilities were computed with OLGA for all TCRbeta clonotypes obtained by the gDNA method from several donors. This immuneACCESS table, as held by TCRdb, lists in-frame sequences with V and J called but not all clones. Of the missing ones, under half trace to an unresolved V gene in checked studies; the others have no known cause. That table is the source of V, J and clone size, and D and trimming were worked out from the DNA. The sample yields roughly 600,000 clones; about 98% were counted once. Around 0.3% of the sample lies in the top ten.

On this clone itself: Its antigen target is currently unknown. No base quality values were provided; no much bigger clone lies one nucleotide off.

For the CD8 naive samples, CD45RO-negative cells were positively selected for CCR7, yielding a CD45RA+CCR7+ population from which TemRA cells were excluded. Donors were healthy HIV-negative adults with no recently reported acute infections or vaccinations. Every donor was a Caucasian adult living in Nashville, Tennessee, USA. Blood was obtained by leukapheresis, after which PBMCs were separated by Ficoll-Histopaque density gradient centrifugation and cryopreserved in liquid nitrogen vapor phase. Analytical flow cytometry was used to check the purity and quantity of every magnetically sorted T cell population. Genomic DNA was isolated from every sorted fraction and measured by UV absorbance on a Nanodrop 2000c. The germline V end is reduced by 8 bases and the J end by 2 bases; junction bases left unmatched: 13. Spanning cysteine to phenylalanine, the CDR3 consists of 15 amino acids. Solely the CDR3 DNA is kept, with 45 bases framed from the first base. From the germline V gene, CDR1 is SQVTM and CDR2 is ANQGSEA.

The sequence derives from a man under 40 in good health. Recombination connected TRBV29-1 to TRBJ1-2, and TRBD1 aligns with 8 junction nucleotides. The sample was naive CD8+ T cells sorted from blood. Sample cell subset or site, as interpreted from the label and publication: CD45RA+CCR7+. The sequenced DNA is TGCAGCCACTGGGGCACGACAGGGGACAACTATGGCTACACCTTC. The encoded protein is CSHWGTTGDNYGYTF.